These 27 T cell receptor beta chains were all obtained from the same sample, sequenced in a study of OX40 agonist ivuxolimab in advanced cancers. Produced via immunoSEQ multiplex PCR; TCRdb's table is partial and in-frame only. The data show roughly 93,000 clones, roughly 94% seen once. Sequencing was performed on CD4+ or CD8+ T cells sorted from blood, taken in a trial of the OX40 agonist ivuxolimab. These receptors were taken from an adult with an advanced solid tumor such as melanoma, head and neck, liver or kidney cancer.

V usage is TRBV6-6 and J usage is TRBJ1-1; D is unclear. The V gene lost 7 bases and the J gene lost 3 bases, with 12 bases spanning the gap. The CDR3 contains 13 residues. The germline gives CDR1 MNHNY, CDR2 SVGAGI (reference sequence). The CDR3 loop reads CASTSIRDTEAFF. CDR3 DNA sequence: TGTGCCAGCACCTCCATACGGGACACTGAAGCTTTCTTT.

CDR3 region: CASRLAGTYEQYF. CDR3 coding DNA: TGTGCCAGTCGACTAGCGGGTACCTACGAGCAGTACTTC. This rearrangement joins TRBV19 to TRBJ2-7; TRBD2 aligns across 10 bases. The V gene end was trimmed by 8 bases and the J gene end by 2 bases; junction bases not matched to a gene: 3. The CDR3 runs 13 residues. The germline V gene has CDR1 LNHDA and CDR2 SQIVND (reference sequence).

The chain links TRBV4-2 to TRBJ2-3, with D possibly TRBD2 on 6 matching bases. Germline V gene data show CDR1 as LGHNA and CDR2 as YNFKEQ. The CDR3 consists of 15 residues. V was cut by 0 bases and J by 0 bases, with 7 bases left in between. The CDR3 region has the DNA TGTGCCAGCAGCCAAGACGGGACTAGCACAGATACGCAGTATTTT. Its translation is CASSQDGTSTDTQYF.

The rearrangement joins TRBV5-5 to TRBJ2-2, with a possible D match to TRBD2 (5 bases). Germline CDR1 and CDR2: SGHKS and YYEKEE (reference sequence). The V and J ends lost 5 bases and 2 bases respectively, with 13 bases between them. This CDR3 has 15 amino acids. The CDR3 region is CASRPREFNTGELFF. The CDR3 DNA follows: TGTGCCAGCAGGCCTAGGGAGTTCAACACCGGGGAGCTGTTTTTT.

The table lists this clone with a few counts. The rearrangement links TRBV9 to TRBJ2-3, with D possibly TRBD2 on 5 matching bases. Trimming cost V 0 bases and J 2 bases, with 13 bases left between them. In germline, CDR1 is SGDLS, CDR2 YYNGEE. CDR3 length equals 16 residues. CDR3 in amino acids: CASSVEESGYTDTQYF. As DNA, the CDR3 is TGTGCCAGCAGCGTAGAGGAGAGCGGTTACACAGATACGCAGTATTTT.

The genes are TRBV5-1 and TRBJ2-5, with D perhaps matching TRBD1 (6 bases). There are 15 residues in the CDR3. From germline, CDR1 is SGHRS and CDR2 YFSETQ. Trimming took off 4 bases at V and 4 bases at J, with 17 bases between the two ends. CDR3 sequence (DNA): TGCGCCAGCAGCGTAATCAGGGGCGTCGGAGAGACCCAGTACTTC. Its protein is CASSVIRGVGETQYF.

The rearrangement joins TRBV6-1 to TRBJ2-3, with 7 nucleotides matching TRBD2. V lost 0 bases and J lost 13; bases outside the gene matches: 10. Germline-derived CDR1 and CDR2 are MNHNS and SASEGT. The CDR3 contains 14 residues. CDR3: CASSEAPGRPPKYF. The CDR3, as DNA: TGTGCCAGCAGTGAAGCTCCCGGGAGGCCTCCAAAGTATTTT.

This rearrangement joins TRBV7-2 to TRBJ2-5; either TRBD1 or TRBD2 may supply D (5 bases each). The V end was cut by 3 bases, the J end by 3 bases, with 5 bases between. The CDR3 runs 12 residues. Germline V CDR1 and CDR2: SGHTA, FQGNSA. As DNA, the CDR3 is TGTGCCAGCAGCTTGGGGGAAGAGACCCAGTACTTC. Translation: CASSLGEETQYF.

The chain joins TRBV2 to TRBJ2-1; D gene uncertain. Germline lookup yields CDR1 SNHLY and CDR2 FYNNEI. Deletions cut 6 bases from V and 4 bases from J, with 4 bases between. This CDR3 region has 11 residues. This CDR3 reads CASRAYNEQFF. CDR3 DNA: TGTGCCAGCAGAGCGTACAATGAGCAGTTCTTC. Combining the CDR3 with reference TRBV2 and TRBJ2-1 gives the whole variable domain EPEVTQTPSHQVTQMGQEVILRCVPISNHLYFYWYRQILGQKVEFLVSFYNNEISEKSEIFDDQFSVERPDGSNFTLKIRSTKLEDSAMYFCASRAYNEQFFGPGTRLTVL.

V gene TRBV5-6 combines with J gene TRBJ2-3, with D possibly matching TRBD2 (5 bases). CDR1 SGHDT and CDR2 YYEEEE come from the germline V gene. The CDR3 consists of 17 residues. V shed 3 bases and J shed 4 bases, with 21 bases lying between them. CDR3 residues: CASSSSGSWPRADTQYF. As DNA, the CDR3 is TGTGCCAGCAGCTCCTCCGGGTCCTGGCCGCGGGCAGATACGCAGTATTTT.

This clone was recorded a few times. The V gene is TRBV6-6, the J gene TRBJ1-4; TRBD1 might be the D (6 bases). With 6 bases removed from V and 8 bases from J, the gap between germline ends came to 16 bases. This CDR3 spans 14 amino acids. Germline CDR1 is MNHNY and CDR2 is SVGAGI (reference sequence). CDR3 amino acids: CASRGWGAEEKLFF. The CDR3 DNA sequence: TGTGCCAGCAGGGGGTGGGGGGCTGAAGAAAAACTGTTTTTT.

The gene calls are TRBV11-3 and TRBJ2-3; D uncertain. The CDR3 runs to 12 residues. Germline loops: CDR1 SGHNT, CDR2 YENEEA. V shed 4 bases and J shed 2 bases, with 4 bases lying between them. As DNA, the CDR3 is TGTGCCAGCAGCTCCACCACAGATACGCAGTATTTT. This codes for CASSSTTDTQYF. Full variable domain (rest looked up from reference TRBV11-3 and TRBJ2-3): EAGVVQSPRYKIIEKKQPVAFWCNPISGHNTLYWYLQNLGQGPELLIRYENEEAVDDSQLPKDRFSAERLKGVDSTLKIQPAELGDSAVYLCASSSTTDTQYFGPGTRLTVL.

The chain uses TRBV10-3 and TRBJ2-7; 8 nucleotides match TRBD2. The CDR3 is made up of 13 amino acids. In germline, CDR1 is ENHRY, CDR2 SYGVKD. The V gene end was trimmed by 10 bases and the J gene end by 6 bases; junction bases not matched to a gene: 11. The CDR3 region has the DNA TGTGCCACTACCGGAACTAGCGGTGGCGAGCAGTACTTC. It translates to CATTGTSGGEQYF.

The V call is TRBV7-9, the J call TRBJ2-4, with unresolved D. CDR3 size: 14 residues. Between the trimmed V and J ends, which lost 2 bases and 6 bases, there was a span of 11 bases. Germline CDR1 is SEHNR and CDR2 is FQNEAQ (reference sequence). CDR3 protein: CASSLYHTPNIQYF. The CDR3 DNA is TGTGCCAGCAGCTTATACCATACCCCAAACATTCAGTACTTC. Full variable domain (rest looked up from reference TRBV7-9 and TRBJ2-4): DTGVSQNPRHKITKRGQNVTFRCDPISEHNRLYWYRQTLGQGPEFLTYFQNEAQLEKSRLLSDRFSAERPKGSFSTLEIQRTEQGDSAMYLCASSLYHTPNIQYFGAGTRLSVL.

The rearrangement joins TRBV9 to TRBJ2-3, with 12 nucleotides matching TRBD2. Unmatched junction bases numbered 3, after V lost 0 bases and J lost 4 bases. The CDR3 is 16 residues long. The germline gives CDR1 SGDLS, CDR2 YYNGEE. Here the CDR3 DNA reads TGTGCCAGCAGCGTAGACCCTAGCGGGGGGGCAGATACGCAGTATTTT. It translates to CASSVDPSGGADTQYF.

The genes are TRBV15 and TRBJ2-5; D is ambiguous. Germline loops: CDR1 LNHNV, CDR2 YYDKDF (reference sequence). The CDR3 extends over 14 amino acids. V was clipped by 1 base and J by 5 bases, with 11 bases between them. The CDR3 is CATSRGQPWETQYF. The CDR3 DNA is TGTGCCACCAGCAGAGGGCAGCCGTGGGAGACCCAGTACTTC.

This clone was detected only once. The rearrangement joins TRBV2 to TRBJ2-7; D remains ambiguous. Germline V gives CDR1 SNHLY, CDR2 FYNNEI. This CDR3 comprises 12 residues. The V end was cut by 7 bases, the J end by 0 bases, with 7 bases between. Here the CDR3 reads CASTGSSYEQYF. The CDR3 region has the DNA TGTGCCAGCACAGGCTCCTCCTACGAGCAGTACTTC.

The chain joins TRBV9 to TRBJ2-3; TRBD1 is a possible D gene (5 bases). V was shortened by 2 bases and J by 3 bases, with 10 bases between the two germline ends. The germline gives CDR1 SGDLS, CDR2 YYNGEE. This CDR3 region has 14 residues. The CDR3 sequence: CASSVRGQTDTQYF. The CDR3 DNA reads TGTGCCAGCAGCGTCCGAGGACAAACAGATACGCAGTATTTT.

This clone was found a few times. This sequence joins TRBV11-3 and TRBJ1-2; a weak D match, TRBD1 (5 bases). CDR1 and CDR2 from the germline V gene are SGHNT and YENEEA. Trimming cost V 5 bases and J 2 bases, with 12 bases left between them. The CDR3 consists of 14 residues. In DNA form, the CDR3 reads TGTGCCAGCAGCCTCCACGGGGGGAACTATGGCTACACCTTC. Protein: CASSLHGGNYGYTF.

This clone was recorded a few times. This rearrangement joins TRBV7-2 to TRBJ1-6; D unresolved. V was shortened by 2 bases and J by 10 bases, with 12 bases between the two germline ends. CDR1 is SGHTA, CDR2 FQGNSA, per germline. CDR3 size: 14 residues. The CDR3 nucleotides are TGTGCCAGCAGCTTACTGGGCATACAGTCACCCCTCCACTTT. Its protein is CASSLLGIQSPLHF.

The V and J genes are TRBV10-1 and TRBJ1-1, with D unresolved. Deletions cut 4 bases from V and 5 bases from J, with 11 bases between. The CDR3 is made up of 13 amino acids. Germline loops: CDR1 WNHNN, CDR2 SYGVQD (reference sequence). In DNA form, the CDR3 reads TGCGCCAGCAGTGGGACCGGAGGAACTGAAGCTTTCTTT. The encoded protein is CASSGTGGTEAFF.

The chain recombines TRBV19 with TRBJ2-7; 9 nucleotides align to TRBD2. Germline trimming cut 1 base from V and 3 bases from J; bases unmatched to any gene: 7. From germline, CDR1 is LNHDA and CDR2 SQIVND (reference sequence). This CDR3 is built from 16 residues. The CDR3 nucleotides read TGTGCCAGTAGTATAGCGGGTAGCGGGAGCGTCTACGAGCAGTACTTC. Its translation: CASSIAGSGSVYEQYF.

The chain carries TRBV30 and TRBJ1-6; possibly TRBD1 for D (6 bases). This CDR3 has 16 amino acids. Trimming took off 2 bases at V and 4 bases at J, with 15 bases between the two ends. CDR1 GTSNPN and CDR2 SVGIG come from the germline V gene (reference sequence). In DNA, the CDR3 is TGTGCCTGGAGTCCGCATGGGACACAATATAATTCACCCCTCCACTTT. It is translated as CAWSPHGTQYNSPLHF.

The genes are TRBV27 and TRBJ1-4, with TRBD1 as a possible D gene (5 bases). Germline V gene lookup returns CDR1 MNHEY and CDR2 SMNVEV (reference sequence). Deletions cut 4 bases from V and 5 bases from J, with 20 bases between. CDR3 length: 17 amino acids. The chain's CDR3 is CASSSGTLLSINEKLFF. The CDR3 nucleotides are TGTGCCAGCAGTTCCGGGACTCTCCTTTCGATAAATGAAAAACTGTTTTTT.

CDR3 amino acids: CAWSSGHHYGYTF. The CDR3 DNA reads TGTGCCTGGAGCTCAGGACACCACTATGGCTACACCTTC. This chain links TRBV30 with TRBJ1-2; TRBD1 is a possible D gene (5 bases). V lost 3 bases, J lost 3 bases, and 11 bases lay in between. This CDR3 has 13 amino acids. Germline lookup yields CDR1 GTSNPN and CDR2 SVGIG (reference sequence).

This chain connects TRBV6-1 to TRBJ1-3, with 7 bases that match TRBD1. Germline lookup yields CDR1 MNHNS and CDR2 SASEGT. The junction had 6 bases not matched to a gene; V was cut back by 5 bases and J by 2 bases. This CDR3 contains 15 residues. The CDR3 region has the DNA TGTGCCAGCAGTCCCCAGACAGGGACTGGAAACACCATATATTTT. Translation: CASSPQTGTGNTIYF.

The chain combines TRBV6-1 with TRBJ2-7; no clear D gene. The CDR3 is made up of 12 amino acids. V was trimmed by 6 bases and J by 9 bases, leaving 15 bases between them. The germline V gene encodes CDR1 MNHNS and CDR2 SASEGT. CDR3 coding DNA: TGTGCCAGCAGCCTGACGGCCGGCGTGCAGTACTTC. Encoded protein: CASSLTAGVQYF.